These 15 T cell receptor beta chains originate from one sample sequenced in a study of a mutant IDH1 vaccine in newly diagnosed glioma. No antigen has been identified for these receptors. Measured with immunoSEQ multiplex PCR; TCRdb has only the in-frame clones, and not every one. The data show roughly 43,000 clones, around 85% seen once. Documented time point: week 23, last vaccination. What each vaccine dose contained was 300 ug of mutant IDH1 20-mer peptide, accompanied by topical imiquimod. Sequencing used PBMCs, obtained from a glioma patient whose treatment included an IDH1 peptide vaccine. The receptors come from a woman under 30 with glioma. Some clones in this sample may be carry-over from other donors' samples.

This clone is medium-sized in the sample. The gene calls are TRBV21-1 and TRBJ1-1; the listed D gene, TRBD1, was not tested against the DNA. TRBV21-1 is a known pseudogene. The CDR3 length is 15 residues. The CDR3 loop reads CASRRTESMNTEAFF. CDR3 nucleotides: TGTGCCAGCAGAAGGACAGAATCAATGAACACTGAAGCTTTCTTT.

This sequence joins TRBV14 and TRBJ2-5; 8 nucleotides line up with TRBD2. The germline V gene encodes CDR1 SGHDN and CDR2 FVKESK. CDR3 length: 16 residues. The V and J ends lost 4 bases and 0 bases, in that order; junction bases with no gene match: 7. The CDR3 DNA follows: TGTGCCAGCAGCCTCCGGGGGGGAGTGTACCAAGAGACCCAGTACTTC. Translated, it gives CASSLRGGVYQETQYF.

This clone was observed a few times. The rearrangement links TRBV29-1 to TRBJ1-1; D gene uncertain. The CDR3 length is 12 residues. Deletions cut 6 bases from V and 3 bases from J, with 11 bases between. Germline CDR1 is SQVTM and CDR2 is ANQGSEA. The CDR3: CSVRIRDTEAFF. For the CDR3, the DNA is TGCAGCGTACGTATCCGTGACACTGAAGCTTTCTTT.

This clone was counted only a few times. This sequence joins TRBV30 and TRBJ1-1; the D gene is possibly TRBD1 (6 bases). CDR1 and CDR2 (germline): GTSNPN, SVGIG (reference sequence). The V end was cut by 1 base, the J end by 3 bases, with 6 bases between. This CDR3 contains 12 residues. DNA for the CDR3: TGTGCCTGGAGTGCAGGGGACACTGAAGCTTTCTTT. Protein sequence: CAWSAGDTEAFF.

V and J are TRBV4-1 and TRBJ1-3; D not resolved. V was shortened by 2 bases and J by 4 bases, with 9 bases between the two germline ends. The CDR3 runs to 14 residues. The germline V gene has CDR1 MGHRA and CDR2 YSYEKL. The CDR3 loop reads CASSQSVYGNTIYF. Here the CDR3 DNA reads TGCGCCAGCAGCCAATCCGTTTACGGAAACACCATATATTTT.

V usage is TRBV6-5 and J usage is TRBJ2-2; D not resolved. Trimming took off 2 bases at V and 4 bases at J, with 5 bases between the two ends. The CDR3 runs 13 residues. Germline CDR1 MNHEY, CDR2 SVGAGI. CDR3 in amino acids: CASSYTRTGELFF. In DNA, the CDR3 is TGTGCCAGCAGTTACACCCGCACCGGGGAGCTGTTTTTT.

This chain uses TRBV30 with TRBJ2-7; 8 nucleotides line up with TRBD1. In germline, CDR1 is GTSNPN, CDR2 SVGIG (reference sequence). V shed 3 bases and J 4 bases; nucleotides not matched to a gene: 11. The length of the CDR3 is 15 residues. The CDR3 nucleotides are TGTGCCTGGAGCCCCCGCCGGGACAGGTCTTACGAGCAGTACTTC. Its translation is CAWSPRRDRSYEQYF.

The rearrangement joins TRBV9 to TRBJ2-7, with no clear D. V was cut by 0 bases and J by 3 bases, with 13 bases left in between. Germline CDR1 SGDLS, CDR2 YYNGEE. This CDR3 has 15 residues. The CDR3 DNA follows: TGTGCCAGCAGCGTAGGTGGCAGGCCATACTACGAGCAGTACTTC. Encoded protein: CASSVGGRPYYEQYF.

The chain is built from TRBV5-6 and TRBJ2-2; TRBD2 matches at 10 bases. V dropped 1 base and J dropped 6; count of bases not matched to a gene: 6. Per the germline V gene, CDR1 is SGHDT and CDR2 is YYEEEE. The CDR3 spans 16 residues. As DNA, the CDR3 is TGTGCCAGCAGCTTGACTAGCGGGACTTCGGCCGGGGAGCTGTTTTTT. Translating gives CASSLTSGTSAGELFF.

The gene calls are TRBV10-3 and TRBJ1-1; 7 bases align to TRBD1. The J segment lost 0 bases and the V segment lost 6 bases, leaving 7 bases of the junction unmatched. This CDR3 comprises 15 residues. CDR1 ENHRY and CDR2 SYGVKD come from the germline V gene. The CDR3 here is CAISQGGSLNTEAFF. CDR3 coding DNA: TGTGCCATCAGCCAGGGGGGGAGTTTGAACACTGAAGCTTTCTTT.

The J gene is TRBJ2-1, the V gene TRBV7-3; 9 positions match TRBD2. The germline V gene encodes CDR1 SGHTA and CDR2 FQGTGA. This CDR3 contains 16 residues. V shed 5 bases and J 2 bases; nucleotides not matched to a gene: 7. This chain's CDR3 is CASSPVGTSPYNEQFF. In nucleotides, the CDR3 is TGTGCCAGCAGCCCAGTTGGGACTAGCCCCTACAATGAGCAGTTCTTC.

V gene TRBV11-1 combines with J gene TRBJ1-1, with TRBD1 identical over 7 bases. V shed 6 bases and J 7 bases; nucleotides not matched to a gene: 20. The CDR3 length is 17 residues. Germline-derived CDR1 and CDR2 are SGHAT and FQDESV (reference sequence). The DNA of the CDR3 is TGTGCCAGCAGGACGAACGTCATCATTGATGGACAGGATGAAGCTTTCTTT. Translated, it gives CASRTNVIIDGQDEAFF. Based on the CDR3 plus reference TRBV11-1 and TRBJ1-1, the full variable domain is EAEVAQSPRYKITEKSQAVAFWCDPISGHATLYWYRQILGQGPELLVQFQDESVVDDSQLPKDRFSAERLKGVDSTLKIQPAELGDSAMYLCASRTNVIIDGQDEAFFGQGTRLTVV.

J is TRBJ1-5 and V is TRBV6-5, with unresolved D. In germline, CDR1 is MNHEY, CDR2 SVGAGI. V lost 2 bases and J 2 bases, leaving 10 bases between the germline ends. The CDR3 contains 15 residues. In DNA form, the CDR3 reads TGTGCCAGCAGTTACGCCGGGGTGGGCAATCAGCCCCAGCATTTT. This codes for CASSYAGVGNQPQHF.

This chain connects TRBV7-2 to TRBJ2-2; 8 bases are shared with TRBD1. The CDR3 is made up of 15 amino acids. V was pared by 4 bases and J by 4 bases, with 5 bases of the junction left unmatched. Germline CDR1 and CDR2: SGHTA and FQGNSA. This CDR3 reads CASSWTTGGTGELFF. CDR3 nucleotides: TGTGCCAGCAGCTGGACCACAGGGGGCACCGGGGAGCTGTTTTTT.

The J gene is TRBJ1-1, the V gene TRBV7-2; D possibly corresponds to TRBD1 (6 bases). The germline V and J ends were trimmed by 1 base and 11 bases, with 20 bases remaining between them. Germline CDR1 and CDR2: SGHTA and FQGNSA. The length of the CDR3 is 15 residues. In DNA, the CDR3 is TGTGCCAGCAGCTTAGGGACCTATTTGGGGGCGGGGGCTTTCTTT. This gives the protein CASSLGTYLGAGAFF.